Below, 17 T cell receptor beta chains from the same sample are listed, as sequenced in a study of T cells in Graves' hyperthyroidism and ophthalmopathy. TCR beta CDR3 regions were amplified from RNA. The HTBI primer set drove a first-round RT-PCR of the TCR CDR3. Using its own MiXCR run on the multiplex PCR reads, TCRdb lists one record per CDR3 protein. The sample has over 250,000 distinct CDR3 sequences; about 25% are singletons. The sequencing input was blood. The receptor set was obtained from a man in his forties with Graves' hyperthyroidism that later progressed to Graves' ophthalmopathy.

This clonotype showed up many times. CDR3 sequence (DNA): TGCGCCAGCAGCCCAATGACCAGGGGTGCTGAAGCTTTCTTT. Residues: CASSPMTRGAEAFF. The rearrangement joins TRBV5-1 to TRBJ1-1; possibly TRBD1 for D (6 bases). Germline CDR1 SGHRS, CDR2 YFSETQ. The CDR3 is 14 residues long. V lost 4 bases to trimming and J lost 6 bases, with 16 bases between them.

This chain joins TRBV6-1 and TRBJ1-1; D not certain. V was pared by 7 bases and J by 6 bases, with 9 bases between. CDR3 length: 11 amino acids. Germline lookup yields CDR1 MNHNS and CDR2 SASEGT. CDR3 region: CASTDFPEAFF. For the CDR3, the DNA is TGTGCCAGCACCGATTTCCCTGAAGCTTTCTTT.

This clonotype has a count of ten or more. The chain is built from TRBV12-3 or TRBV12-4 and TRBJ2-7, with a tentative D call TRBD2 (5 bases). The V and J ends lost 6 bases and 0 bases respectively, with 12 bases between them. The CDR3 spans 14 residues. Here the CDR3 reads CASRQSGLSYEQYF. CDR3 DNA: TGTGCCAGCAGGCAGAGCGGTCTCTCCTACGAGCAGTACTTC.

This clonotype came up many times. The rearrangement uses TRBV20-1 and TRBJ1-5; D may be TRBD1 (5 bases). This CDR3 is 13 amino acids long. The ends were cut back, 0 bases at V and 7 bases at J, with 10 bases in the middle. Germline V CDR1 and CDR2: DFQATT, SNEGSKA (reference sequence). CDR3 region: CSARDEGLQPQHF. In DNA form, the CDR3 reads TGCAGTGCTAGAGATGAGGGGCTACAGCCCCAGCATTTT.

This clonotype appeared many times. The rearrangement uses TRBV20-1 and TRBJ1-1; 7 bases align to TRBD1. Germline assignment: CDR1 DFQATT and CDR2 SNEGSKA (reference sequence). CDR3 length equals 14 residues. J gave up 0 bases and V 6 bases, and 7 bases lay outside the gene matches. This CDR3 reads CSAVYRGMNTEAFF. CDR3 in DNA: TGCAGTGCAGTTTACAGGGGCATGAACACTGAAGCTTTCTTT.

The chain recombines TRBV12-3 or TRBV12-4 with TRBJ2-2; the D gene is possibly TRBD1 (5 bases). The ends were cut back, 7 bases at V and 4 bases at J, with 10 bases in the middle. CDR3 length equals 13 residues. The DNA for the CDR3 is TGTGCCAGCAAGGGGTTCGGCACCGGGGAGCTGTTTTTT. Translating it yields CASKGFGTGELFF.

This clonotype was seen ten or more times. CDR3 in DNA: TGTGCCAGCAGAGGACAGGGGGCAAGCCAGCCCCAGCATTTT. This codes for CASRGQGASQPQHF. The V call is TRBV6-2 or TRBV6-3, the J call TRBJ1-5; TRBD1 agrees at 11 bases. This CDR3 spans 14 amino acids. CDR1 and CDR2 (germline): MNHEY, SVGEGT. V lost 6 bases, J lost 7 bases, and 5 bases stayed unmatched.

The sample holds many counts of this clonotype. The chain joins TRBV2 to TRBJ1-5, with D uncertain. This CDR3 is 17 amino acids long. With 6 bases removed from V and 6 bases from J, the gap between germline ends came to 24 bases. Germline CDR1 SNHLY, CDR2 FYNNEI. DNA of the CDR3: TGTGCCAGCAGCCCTATCCAGGCCTCGCGGTTCGTTCAGCCCCAGCATTTT. Encoded protein: CASSPIQASRFVQPQHF.

This rearrangement joins TRBV6-1 to TRBJ2-2, with TRBD2 identical over 9 bases. Trimming cost V 8 bases and J 9 bases; bases outside gene matches: 7. Germline V gives CDR1 MNHNS, CDR2 SASEGT. This CDR3 is built from 13 residues. The CDR3 here is CASLIAGARELFF. The CDR3 nucleotides are TGTGCCAGCCTTATAGCGGGAGCACGGGAGCTGTTTTTT.

This clonotype was observed many times. The chain carries TRBV5-1 and TRBJ1-1; no definite D call. Germline V gives CDR1 SGHRS, CDR2 YFSETQ. V lost 1 base and J 8 bases, leaving 9 bases between the germline ends. This CDR3 contains 12 residues. This CDR3 reads CASSLTPQEAFF. In DNA form, the CDR3 reads TGCGCCAGCAGCTTGACGCCTCAGGAAGCTTTCTTT.

The table lists this clonotype with many counts. The CDR3 reads CASSGFRGETQYF. The CDR3 nucleotides read TGTGCCAGCAGTGGGTTCAGGGGAGAGACCCAGTACTTC. J is TRBJ2-5 and V is TRBV6-1; D perhaps matches TRBD1 (6 bases). The germline V and J ends were trimmed by 4 bases and 4 bases, with 10 bases remaining between them. The CDR3 is 13 residues long. The germline gives CDR1 MNHNS, CDR2 SASEGT.

The chain is built from TRBV2 and TRBJ1-2; possible D gene TRBD1, 6 bases. CDR1 is SNHLY and CDR2 is FYNNEI in the germline V gene. The V end lost 4 bases, the J end lost 8 bases, and 17 bases lay between the germline ends. CDR3 length: 14 residues. The CDR3 here is CASSGALGGWGYTF. CDR3 nucleotide sequence: TGTGCCAGCAGTGGGGCCTTGGGGGGCTGGGGCTACACCTTC. The full variable domain, rest sourced from reference TRBV2 and TRBJ1-2, is EPEVTQTPSHQVTQMGQEVILRCVPISNHLYFYWYRQILGQKVEFLVSFYNNEISEKSEIFDDQFSVERPDGSNFTLKIRSTKLEDSAMYFCASSGALGGWGYTFGSGTRLTVV.

This clonotype was counted ten times or more. The V gene is TRBV28, the J gene TRBJ2-2; TRBD1 agrees at 7 bases. This CDR3 spans 15 amino acids. Germline loops: CDR1 MDHEN, CDR2 SYDVKM. Germline trimming cut 3 bases from V and 0 bases from J; bases unmatched to any gene: 1. DNA of the CDR3: TGTGCCAGCAGTTTGCAGGGGGCGAACACCGGGGAGCTGTTTTTT. It is translated as CASSLQGANTGELFF.

V gene TRBV6-5 combines with J gene TRBJ1-5, with D possibly TRBD1 on 5 matching bases. This CDR3 is 14 amino acids long. Trimming removed 0 bases from V and 6 bases from J, with 9 bases in between. Germline values: CDR1 MNHEY, CDR2 SVGAGI. The CDR3, as DNA: TGTGCCAGCAGTTACTCGGGGGAAAGTCAGCCCCAGCATTTT. It codes for CASSYSGESQPQHF.

Ten or more counts support this clonotype. V usage is TRBV20-1 and J usage is TRBJ1-1; 7 bases map to TRBD1. V was pared by 7 bases and J by 1 base, with 6 bases of the junction left unmatched. This CDR3 has 13 amino acids. The V gene's germline CDR1 is DFQATT and CDR2 SNEGSKA (reference sequence). The CDR3 spells CSVPGQRNTEAFF. CDR3 bases: TGCAGTGTCCCGGGACAGAGGAACACTGAAGCTTTCTTT.

The chain carries TRBV2 and TRBJ2-5; tentatively, D is TRBD1 (8 bases). Trimming removed 8 bases from V and 2 bases from J, with 15 bases in between. The CDR3 has 14 residues. Looked up from germline, CDR1 is SNHLY and CDR2 is FYNNEI. The CDR3 reads CASLRGTGQETQYF. CDR3 in DNA: TGTGCCAGCCTGCGGGGGACAGGTCAAGAGACCCAGTACTTC.

This clonotype was picked up many times. The chain couples TRBV12-3 or TRBV12-4 to TRBJ2-2; D gene uncertain. Trimming left V 8 bases short and J 1 base short, with 11 bases between. The CDR3 loop spans 14 amino acids. In DNA form, the CDR3 reads TGTGCCAGCTCCCCTGGAGTGAACACCGGGGAGCTGTTTTTT. As protein: CASSPGVNTGELFF.